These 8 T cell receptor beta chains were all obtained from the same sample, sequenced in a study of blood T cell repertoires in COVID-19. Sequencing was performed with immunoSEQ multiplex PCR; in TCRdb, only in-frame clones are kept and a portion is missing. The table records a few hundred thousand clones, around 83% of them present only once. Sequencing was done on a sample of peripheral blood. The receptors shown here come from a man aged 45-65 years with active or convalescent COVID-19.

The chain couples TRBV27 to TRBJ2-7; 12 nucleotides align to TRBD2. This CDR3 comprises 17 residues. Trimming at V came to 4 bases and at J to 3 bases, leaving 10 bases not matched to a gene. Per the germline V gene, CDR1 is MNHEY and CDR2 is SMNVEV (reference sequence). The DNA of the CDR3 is TGTGCCAGCAGTTATTTTCCTAGCGGGAGGGTGGGCTACGAGCAGTACTTC. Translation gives CASSYFPSGRVGYEQYF.

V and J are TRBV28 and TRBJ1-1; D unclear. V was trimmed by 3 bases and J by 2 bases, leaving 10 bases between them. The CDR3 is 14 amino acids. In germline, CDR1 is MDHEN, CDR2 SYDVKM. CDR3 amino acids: CASSFPGGNTEAFF. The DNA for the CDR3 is TGTGCCAGCAGTTTCCCGGGAGGAAACACTGAAGCTTTCTTT.

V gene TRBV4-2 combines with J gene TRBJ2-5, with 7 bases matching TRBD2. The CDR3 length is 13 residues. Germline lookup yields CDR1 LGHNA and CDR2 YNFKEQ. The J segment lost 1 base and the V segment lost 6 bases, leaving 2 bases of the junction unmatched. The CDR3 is CASRERGQETQYF. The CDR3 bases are TGTGCCAGCAGGGAGCGGGGCCAAGAGACCCAGTACTTC.

CDR3 sequence: CASSEALPGQFMNTEAFF. For the CDR3, the DNA is TGTGCCAGCAGTGAAGCGCTTCCCGGACAGTTCATGAACACTGAAGCTTTCTTT. The rearrangement uses TRBV2 and TRBJ1-1, with D tentatively TRBD1 (6 bases). The CDR3 runs to 18 residues. Trimming took off 0 bases at V and 0 bases at J, with 17 bases between the two ends. Germline-derived CDR1 and CDR2 are SNHLY and FYNNEI.

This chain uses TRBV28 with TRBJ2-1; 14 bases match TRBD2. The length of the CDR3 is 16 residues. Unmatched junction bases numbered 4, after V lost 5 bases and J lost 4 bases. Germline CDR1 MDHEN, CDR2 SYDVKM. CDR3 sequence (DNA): TGTGCCAGCAGTCGACTAGCGGGAGGGGTTTACAATGAGCAGTTCTTC. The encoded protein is CASSRLAGGVYNEQFF.

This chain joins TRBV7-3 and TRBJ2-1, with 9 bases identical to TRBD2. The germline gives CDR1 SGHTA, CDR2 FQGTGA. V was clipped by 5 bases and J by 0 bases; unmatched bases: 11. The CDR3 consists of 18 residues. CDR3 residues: CASSQGGAGGPSYNEQFF. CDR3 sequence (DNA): TGTGCCAGCAGCCAAGGTGGGGCGGGAGGGCCCTCCTACAATGAGCAGTTCTTC.

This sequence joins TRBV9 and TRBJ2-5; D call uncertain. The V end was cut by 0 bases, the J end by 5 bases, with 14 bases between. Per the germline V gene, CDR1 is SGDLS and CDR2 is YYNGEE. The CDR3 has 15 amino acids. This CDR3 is CASSVASGGWETQYF. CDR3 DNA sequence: TGTGCCAGCAGCGTAGCCTCTGGCGGCTGGGAGACCCAGTACTTC.

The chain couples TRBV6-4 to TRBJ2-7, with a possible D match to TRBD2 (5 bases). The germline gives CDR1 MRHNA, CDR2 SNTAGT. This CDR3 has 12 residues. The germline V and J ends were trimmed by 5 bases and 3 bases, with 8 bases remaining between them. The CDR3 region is CASSQRSYEQYF. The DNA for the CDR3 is TGTGCCAGCAGTCAGCGGAGCTACGAGCAGTACTTC.